This T cell receptor (beta chain) originates from a study of blood T cells in healthy people across ages. Broader study findings: CMV infection status of these donors was not known. Relative to aged donors, long-lived donors carried more naive CD4+ cells and displayed higher diversity.

Comment on this clonotype: Its matching antigen is unknown.

A sample-barcoded 5' primer and a J-beta primer mix were used in a second PCR of roughly 6 to 11 cycles. MiXCR was run by TCRdb on the 5' RACE reads, yielding one entry per CDR3 protein. The sample records roughly 800,000 distinct CDR3 sequences, roughly 25% being singletons. This sample also appeared in a second study, on T cells of mothers and their children.

The clonotype was recovered from a boy aged 5-17 years in good health. The sequenced sample consisted of blood.

The CDR3 protein is CASSINLRDRGGNEQFF. The CDR3 region has the DNA TGTGCCAGCAGCATCAACCTCCGGGACAGGGGAGGTAATGAGCAGTTCTTC. This rearrangement joins TRBV9 to TRBJ2-1, with TRBD1 identical over 10 bases. Germline CDR1 reads SGDLS; CDR2 reads YYNGEE. V lost 4 bases and J lost 7; bases outside the gene matches: 14. This CDR3 region has 17 residues.